The 9 T cell receptor beta chains below were found in one sample sequenced in a study of blood T cell repertoires in COVID-19 (TCRdb year 2020). The library was produced with the immunoSEQ multiplex PCR assay. This immuneACCESS table, as held by TCRdb, lists in-frame sequences with V and J called but not all clones. Of the missing ones, under half trace to an unresolved V gene in checked studies; the others have no known cause. This sample gives 110,000 or so clones in total; less than 85% of them show up just once. Of the sample, about an eighth is held by the ten largest clones. The source material was peripheral blood. These receptors were taken from a human donor in a cohort sampled during active COVID-19.

The chain carries TRBV6-5 and TRBJ2-1; TRBD2 matches 10 bases. The V gene end was trimmed by 6 bases and the J gene end by 6 bases; junction bases not matched to a gene: 5. Germline CDR1 and CDR2: MNHEY and SVGAGI. The CDR3 consists of 14 residues. CDR3 bases: TGTGCCAGCAGCCGGACTAGCGGTACCAATGAGCAGTTCTTC. It is translated as CASSRTSGTNEQFF.

The gene calls are TRBV4-3 and TRBJ2-3, with TRBD2 matching 10 bases. In germline, CDR1 is LGHNA, CDR2 YSLEER. The trim removed 2 bases at V and 8 bases at J, leaving 7 bases unmatched. The CDR3 runs to 15 residues. Here the CDR3 DNA reads TGCGCCAGCAGCCAACTAGCGGGGGCCCAGAGTACGCAGTATTTT. Translating it yields CASSQLAGAQSTQYF.

The chain is built from TRBV19 and TRBJ2-5; 8 bases agree with TRBD2. With V trimmed by 3 bases and J by 10 bases, 4 bases remained unmatched. In germline, CDR1 is LNHDA, CDR2 SQIVND (reference sequence). The CDR3 contains 12 residues. CDR3 protein: CASSISGGNQYF. The CDR3 coding sequence is TGTGCCAGTAGTATTTCGGGGGGGAACCAGTACTTC.

The gene calls are TRBV7-6 and TRBJ2-2; 7 nucleotides align to TRBD1. Germline CDR1 and CDR2: SGHVS and FNYEAQ. V was pared by 2 bases and J by 4 bases, with 10 bases of the junction left unmatched. The CDR3 is made up of 17 amino acids. The DNA of the CDR3 is TGTGCCAGCAGCTTACGGGTTGGGTCAGGGGGCACCGGGGAGCTGTTTTTT. Amino acids: CASSLRVGSGGTGELFF.

This clone occurred once. This sequence joins TRBV7-2 and TRBJ1-2; D unresolved. Trimming pared 6 bases from V and 5 bases from J, leaving 16 bases between. There are 14 residues in the CDR3. Germline CDR1 SGHTA, CDR2 FQGNSA. CDR3 nucleotide sequence: TGTGCCAGCAGGACCACCGGGATCCTGTATGGCTACACCTTC. Amino acid sequence: CASRTTGILYGYTF.

This rearrangement joins TRBV28 to TRBJ2-1; 9 bases line up with TRBD1. CDR1 is MDHEN, CDR2 SYDVKM, per germline. V was clipped by 2 bases and J by 7 bases; unmatched bases: 9. The CDR3 consists of 16 residues. The CDR3 region has the DNA TGTGCCAGCAGTTTAACCCGGGACAGGGTGCTGAATGAGCAGTTCTTC. Residues: CASSLTRDRVLNEQFF.

The CDR3 protein is CAISESQGGETQYF. The DNA of the CDR3 is TGTGCCATCAGTGAGAGTCAGGGTGGTGAGACCCAGTACTTC. The chain recombines TRBV10-3 with TRBJ2-5, with D tentatively TRBD1 (5 bases). Germline CDR1 ENHRY, CDR2 SYGVKD. Between the trimmed V and J ends, which lost 2 bases and 5 bases, there was a span of 12 bases. The CDR3 sequence is 14 residues long.

This clone was counted only a few times. This rearrangement joins TRBV9 to TRBJ2-5, with TRBD1 matching 9 bases. This CDR3 is 16 amino acids long. V shed 6 bases and J 4 bases; nucleotides not matched to a gene: 13. CDR1 and CDR2 (germline): SGDLS, YYNGEE. The CDR3 loop reads CASNEKGTGIVETQYF. DNA for the CDR3: TGTGCCAGCAACGAAAAAGGGACAGGGATAGTAGAGACCCAGTACTTC.

The chain recombines TRBV5-6 with TRBJ1-6, with TRBD1 matching over 8 bases. Germline CDR1 reads SGHDT; CDR2 reads YYEEEE. There are 15 residues in the CDR3. Losses at the gene ends were 3 bases for V and 7 bases for J; bases not matched to a gene: 6. The CDR3 protein is CASSYGQGRNSPLHF. The CDR3 nucleotides read TGTGCCAGCAGCTATGGACAGGGCCGGAATTCACCCCTCCACTTT.